Below, one T cell receptor beta chain is given with its context. Measured with immunoSEQ multiplex PCR; TCRdb has only the in-frame clones, and not every one. This sample has approximately 130,000 clones, with around nine tenths found just once. This entry is derived from a study of control samples from healthy donors and cancer patients. V was pared by 2 bases and J by 1 base, with 11 bases between. Looked up from germline, CDR1 is KGHDR and CDR2 is SFDVKD. The CDR3 has 16 residues. Sequencing input: blood. The clonotype originates from a man younger than 45 in good health. The chain links TRBV24-1 to TRBJ2-1, with D perhaps being TRBD1 or TRBD2 (6 bases each). For the CDR3, the DNA is TGTGCCACCAGTGATTGGGGGGCGAGGTCCTACAATGAGCAGTTCTTC. As protein: CATSDWGARSYNEQFF.